The source of this T cell receptor (beta chain) is a study of cytomegalovirus exposure and HLA in healthy donors. A multiplex PCR was run with 60 Vbeta primers and 13 Jbeta primers. TCRdb's copy holds only in-frame clones and misses some; the assay was immunoSEQ multiplex PCR. This table has 140,000 or so clones, over 60% appearing once. Notes on this clone: Its antigen is still unknown.

Overall study results and limits: Per a prior analysis, the majority of TCR beta V segments were productive roughly 87% or roughly 30% of the time. TCR beta chains associated with HLA were, in a later analysis, more clonally expanded than equally common others. An Asian-associated ancestry cluster reportedly showed fewer N-insertions than the roughly 600-donor mean in a later analysis.

J gave up 2 bases and V 4 bases, and 5 bases lay outside the gene matches. The CDR3 extends over 15 amino acids. The germline CDR1 and CDR2 sequences are SGHNT and YENEEA. The source of this sequence is a man between 40 and 49 years old in good health and CMV-seronegative. This chain links TRBV11-3 with TRBJ2-5; the match to TRBD1 covers 9 bases. Material for sequencing was PBMCs. The CDR3 region is CASSSRQGEQETQYF. The CDR3 nucleotides read TGTGCCAGCAGCTCCCGACAGGGGGAACAAGAGACCCAGTACTTC. Complete variable domain (other parts from reference TRBV11-3 and TRBJ2-5): EAGVVQSPRYKIIEKKQPVAFWCNPISGHNTLYWYLQNLGQGPELLIRYENEEAVDDSQLPKDRFSAERLKGVDSTLKIQPAELGDSAVYLCASSSRQGEQETQYFGPGTRLLVL.